Below are 5 T cell receptor beta chains sequenced from a single sample in a study of blood T cell repertoires in COVID-19. The data were produced by immunoSEQ multiplex PCR, yet TCRdb's version contains in-frame clones alone and is incomplete. The data show 35,000 to 50,000 clones, roughly 84% seen once. Sequenced input: peripheral blood. The receptor set was obtained from a human donor in a cohort sampled during active COVID-19.

The chain links TRBV6-2 or TRBV6-3 to TRBJ2-7; 9 bases align to TRBD1. V shed 2 bases and J 5 bases; nucleotides not matched to a gene: 10. Germline CDR1 reads MNHEY; CDR2 reads SVGEGT. CDR3 length: 16 residues. The DNA for the CDR3 is TGTGCCAGCAGTTACGGGGGGACAGGGAGCGGGAACGAGCAGTACTTC. Translation: CASSYGGTGSGNEQYF.

This chain connects TRBV9 to TRBJ2-3, with 8 bases fitting TRBD2. This CDR3 is built from 13 residues. The junction had 1 base not matched to a gene; V was cut back by 0 bases and J by 7 bases. From germline, CDR1 is SGDLS and CDR2 YYNGEE. The CDR3 region has the DNA TGTGCCAGCAGCGTAGCGGGAGGGAATACGCAGTATTTT. Protein sequence: CASSVAGGNTQYF. The whole variable domain, filled in from reference TRBV9 and TRBJ2-3, reads DSGVTQTPKHLITATGQRVTLRCSPRSGDLSVYWYQQSLDQGLQFLIQYYNGEERAKGNILERFSAQQFPDLHSELNLSSLELGDSALYFCASSVAGGNTQYFGPGTRLTVL.

The rearrangement links TRBV6-6 to TRBJ1-1; 8 bases match TRBD1. Germline V gene data show CDR1 as MNHNY and CDR2 as SVGAGI (reference sequence). The CDR3 loop spans 15 amino acids. V shed 5 bases and J 5 bases; nucleotides not matched to a gene: 10. The CDR3 sequence is CASSKGQGARTEAFF. In nucleotides, the CDR3 is TGTGCCAGCAGTAAAGGCCAGGGGGCGAGGACTGAAGCTTTCTTT.

The V and J genes are TRBV3-1 (or the pseudogene TRBV3-2) and TRBJ1-2; D remains ambiguous. Germline-derived CDR1 and CDR2 are LGHDT and YNNKEL (reference sequence). This CDR3 is built from 14 residues. Trimming left V 0 bases short and J 7 bases short, with 12 bases between. The CDR3 loop reads CASSQDQQGSGYTF. CDR3 DNA sequence: TGTGCCAGCAGCCAAGATCAGCAAGGGAGTGGCTACACCTTC.

This chain connects TRBV3-1 (or the pseudogene TRBV3-2) to TRBJ2-2, with 7 bases lining up with TRBD2. The CDR3 totals 18 residues. The J segment lost 3 bases and the V segment lost 2 bases, leaving 12 bases of the junction unmatched. Germline loops: CDR1 LGHDT, CDR2 YNNKEL (reference sequence). CDR3 DNA: TGTGCCAGCAGCCAAATCGAACTAGCGAGCGACTACACCGGGGAGCTGTTTTTT. This codes for CASSQIELASDYTGELFF.